This T cell receptor (beta chain) was identified in a study of T cells after yellow fever vaccination. As for the study in general: Fractions of limited cellularity were prepared by means of SMART-Seq v4 Ultra Low Input.

This CDR3 is 12 amino acids long. The ends were cut back, 1 base at V and 13 bases at J, with 11 bases in the middle. Study observations and caveats: Booster sampling recovered most clones from primary vaccination (approximately 97% CD4, just over 85% CD8).

As concerns this clonotype: As yet, its antigen is unknown.

TCRdb re-called the 5' RACE reads with MiXCR, one entry per CDR3 protein. The sample includes about 350,000 distinct CDR3 sequences, 11% of them seen just once. This clonotype was sampled from a man between 18 and 29 years old who received the YFV17D yellow fever vaccine. V is TRBV12-3 or TRBV12-4 and J is TRBJ1-5; the D is unclear. Source: PBMCs, taken on the day of the first yellow fever vaccination. The CDR3 is CASSLGVFEQHF. The CDR3 DNA reads TGTGCCAGCAGTTTAGGTGTCTTCGAGCAGCATTTT.